These T cell receptor beta chains were read from a single sample in a study of T cells in Graves' hyperthyroidism and ophthalmopathy. TCRdb used MiXCR to reprocess the multiplex PCR reads, holding one entry per CDR3 protein. The data show approximately 400,000 distinct CDR3 sequences, less than 20% seen once. Sample: blood. The receptors originated from a woman between 18 and 29 years old with Graves' hyperthyroidism. Each CDR3 is given with its conserved first and last residue. The order of the fields is V gene, J gene, CDR3 protein.

>TRBV11-3|TRBJ2-1
CASSATGGYNEQFF
>TRBV24-1|TRBJ2-2
CATSDFSMLFF
>TRBV3-1|TRBJ2-7
CASSRDRGPFEQYF
>TRBV29-1|TRBJ1-1
CSVALPRALRGGTEAFF
>TRBV7-3|TRBJ2-3
CASSPTSGGGGTQYF
>TRBV28|TRBJ1-3
CASIDSYSGNTIYF
>TRBV29-1|TRBJ2-7
CSVVDGFAYEQYF
>TRBV11-2|TRBJ1-5
CASSLGGTNQPQHF
>TRBV7-2|TRBJ2-3
CASSQTGLRTDTQYF
>TRBV5-6|TRBJ2-1
CASSFQVDSYNEQFF
>TRBV7-8|TRBJ2-1
CASSFSGTGQFF
>TRBV10-1|TRBJ2-3
CASRASGSKDTQYF